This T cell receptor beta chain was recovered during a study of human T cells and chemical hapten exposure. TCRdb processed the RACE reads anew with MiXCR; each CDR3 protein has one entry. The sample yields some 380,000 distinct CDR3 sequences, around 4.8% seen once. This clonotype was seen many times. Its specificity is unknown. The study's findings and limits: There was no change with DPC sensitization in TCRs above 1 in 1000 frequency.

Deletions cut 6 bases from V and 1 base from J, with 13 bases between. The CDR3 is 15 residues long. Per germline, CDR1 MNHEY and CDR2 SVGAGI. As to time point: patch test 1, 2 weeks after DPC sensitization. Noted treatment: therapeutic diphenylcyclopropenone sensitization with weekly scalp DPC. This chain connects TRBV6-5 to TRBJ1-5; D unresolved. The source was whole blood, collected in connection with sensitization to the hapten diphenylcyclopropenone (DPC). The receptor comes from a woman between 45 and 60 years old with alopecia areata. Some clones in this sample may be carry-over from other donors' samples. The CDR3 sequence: CASRALSVSNQPQHF. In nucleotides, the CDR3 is TGTGCCAGCAGGGCTCTCAGTGTCAGCAATCAGCCCCAGCATTTT.